A single T cell receptor beta chain is shown here with its context. This record belongs to a study of blood T cell repertoires in COVID-19. Germline trimming cut 4 bases from V and 5 bases from J; bases unmatched to any gene: 4. Germline-derived CDR1 and CDR2 are KGHSH and LQKENI. CDR3 length: 14 residues. In the authors' workflow: Reference gene primer amplification gave estimated nucleated cell counts. TCRdb's table, derived via immunoSEQ multiplex PCR, lists solely in-frame clones and lacks some. That table gives V, J and clone size, and the DNA gave D and trimming. Found here are 250,000 to 300,000 clones, approximately 90% of them singletons; the top ten hold 0.95% to 1.2%.

Sequenced input: PBMCs or T cells enriched from blood (not recorded which). The TCR originated in a woman in her 30s who had recovered from COVID-19. The chain uses TRBV18 and TRBJ2-7, with 11 bases matching TRBD2. CDR3 in DNA: TGTGCCAGCTCACTAGCGGGAGGGCCGAACGAGCAGTACTTC. Amino acids: CASSLAGGPNEQYF.